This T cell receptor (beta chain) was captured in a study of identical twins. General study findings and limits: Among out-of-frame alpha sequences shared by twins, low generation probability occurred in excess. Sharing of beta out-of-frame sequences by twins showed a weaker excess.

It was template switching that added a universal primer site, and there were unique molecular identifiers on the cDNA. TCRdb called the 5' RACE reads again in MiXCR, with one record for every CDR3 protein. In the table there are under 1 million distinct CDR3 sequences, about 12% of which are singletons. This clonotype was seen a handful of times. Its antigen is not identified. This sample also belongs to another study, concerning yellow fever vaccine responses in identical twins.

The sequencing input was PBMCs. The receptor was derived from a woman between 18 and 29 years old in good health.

The CDR3: CASSLASGGISTDTQYF. The CDR3 DNA sequence: TGCGCCAGCAGCTTGGCTAGCGGGGGGATCTCCACAGATACGCAGTATTTT. The chain links TRBV5-1 to TRBJ2-3, with TRBD2 identical over 11 bases. The CDR3 runs to 17 residues. The V gene end was trimmed by 0 bases and the J gene end by 2 bases; junction bases not matched to a gene: 5. Germline V gene data show CDR1 as SGHRS and CDR2 as YFSETQ.